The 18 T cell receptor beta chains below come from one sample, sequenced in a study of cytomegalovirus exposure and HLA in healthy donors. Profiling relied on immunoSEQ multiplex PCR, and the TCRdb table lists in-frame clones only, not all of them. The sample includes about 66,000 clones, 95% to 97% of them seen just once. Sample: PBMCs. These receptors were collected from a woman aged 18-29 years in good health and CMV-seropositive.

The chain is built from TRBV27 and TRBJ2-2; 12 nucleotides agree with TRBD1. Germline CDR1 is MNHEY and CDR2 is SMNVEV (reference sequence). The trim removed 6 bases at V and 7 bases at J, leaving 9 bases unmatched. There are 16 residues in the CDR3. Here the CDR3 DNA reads TGTGCCAGCAGGGCCACCGGGACAGGGGGCATCGGGGAGCTGTTTTTT. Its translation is CASRATGTGGIGELFF.

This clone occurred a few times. CDR3 coding DNA: TGTGCCAGCAGCCCGAGGGGACTAGCGGGAGATTGGAATGAGCAGTTCTTC. Translated: CASSPRGLAGDWNEQFF. The V call is TRBV12-1, the J call TRBJ2-1; the DNA was not compared with TRBD2, the D call given in the table. TRBV12-1 is shown as a pseudogene. The CDR3 has 17 amino acids.

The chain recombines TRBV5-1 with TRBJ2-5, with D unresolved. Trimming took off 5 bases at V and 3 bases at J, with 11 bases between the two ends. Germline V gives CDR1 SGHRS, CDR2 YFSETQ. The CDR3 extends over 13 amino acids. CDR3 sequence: CASSFSPEETQYF. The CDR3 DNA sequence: TGCGCCAGCAGTTTTTCTCCAGAAGAGACCCAGTACTTC.

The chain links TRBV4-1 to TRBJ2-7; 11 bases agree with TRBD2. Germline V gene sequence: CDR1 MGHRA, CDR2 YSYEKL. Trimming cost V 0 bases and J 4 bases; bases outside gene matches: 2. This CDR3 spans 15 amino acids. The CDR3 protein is CASSQEGLAVYEQYF. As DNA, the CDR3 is TGCGCCAGCAGCCAAGAGGGACTAGCGGTTTACGAGCAGTACTTC.

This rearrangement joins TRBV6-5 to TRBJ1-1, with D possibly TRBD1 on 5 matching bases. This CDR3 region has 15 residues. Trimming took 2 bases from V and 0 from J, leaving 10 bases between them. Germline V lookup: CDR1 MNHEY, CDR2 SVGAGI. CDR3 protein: CASSYGGGMNTEAFF. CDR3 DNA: TGTGCCAGCAGTTACGGGGGGGGGATGAACACTGAAGCTTTCTTT.

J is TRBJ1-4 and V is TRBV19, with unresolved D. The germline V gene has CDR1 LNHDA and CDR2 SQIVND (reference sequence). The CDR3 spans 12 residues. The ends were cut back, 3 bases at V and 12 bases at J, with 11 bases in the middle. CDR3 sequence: CASSMPPGELFF. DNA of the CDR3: TGTGCCAGTAGTATGCCCCCGGGAGAACTGTTTTTT.

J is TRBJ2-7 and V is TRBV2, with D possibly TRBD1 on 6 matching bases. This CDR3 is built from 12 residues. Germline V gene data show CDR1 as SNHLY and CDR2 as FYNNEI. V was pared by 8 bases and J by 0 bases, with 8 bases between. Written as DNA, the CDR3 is TGTGCCAGCCGGGACAACTCCTACGAGCAGTACTTC. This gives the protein CASRDNSYEQYF.

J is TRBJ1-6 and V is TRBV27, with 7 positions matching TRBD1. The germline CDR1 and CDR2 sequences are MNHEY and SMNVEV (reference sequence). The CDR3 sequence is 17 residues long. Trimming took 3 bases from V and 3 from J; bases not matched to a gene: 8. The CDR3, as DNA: TGTGCCAGCAGTTTCGCGACAGGGAGAGGCTATAATTCACCCCTCCACTTT. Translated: CASSFATGRGYNSPLHF.

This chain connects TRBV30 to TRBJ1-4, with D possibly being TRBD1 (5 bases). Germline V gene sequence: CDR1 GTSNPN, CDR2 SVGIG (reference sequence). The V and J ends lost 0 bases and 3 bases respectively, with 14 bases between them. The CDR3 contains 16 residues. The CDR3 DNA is TGTGCCTGGAGTGTCCAGGGAAGGGTGGCTAATGAAAAACTGTTTTTT. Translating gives CAWSVQGRVANEKLFF.

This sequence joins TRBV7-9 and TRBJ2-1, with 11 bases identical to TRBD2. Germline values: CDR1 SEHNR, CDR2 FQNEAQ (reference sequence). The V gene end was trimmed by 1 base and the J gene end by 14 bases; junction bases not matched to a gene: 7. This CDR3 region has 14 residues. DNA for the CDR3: TGTGCCAGCAGCTTAGGTGCTAGCGGGGGGACCAAGTTCTTC. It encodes CASSLGASGGTKFF.

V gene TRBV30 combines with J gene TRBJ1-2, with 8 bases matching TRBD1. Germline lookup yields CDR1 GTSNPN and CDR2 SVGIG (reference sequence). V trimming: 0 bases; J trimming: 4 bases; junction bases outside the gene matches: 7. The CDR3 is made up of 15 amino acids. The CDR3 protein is CAWSVLGQGLYGYTF. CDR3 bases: TGTGCCTGGAGTGTACTTGGACAGGGCCTCTATGGCTACACCTTC.

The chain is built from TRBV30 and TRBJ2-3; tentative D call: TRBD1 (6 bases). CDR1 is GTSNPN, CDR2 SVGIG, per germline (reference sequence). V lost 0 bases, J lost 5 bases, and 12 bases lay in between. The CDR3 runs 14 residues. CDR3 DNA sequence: TGTGCCTGGAGTGTGTGGGGGCGAGGAGATACGCAGTATTTT. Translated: CAWSVWGRGDTQYF. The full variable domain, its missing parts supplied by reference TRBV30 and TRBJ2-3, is SQTIHQWPATLVQPVGSPLSLECTVEGTSNPNLYWYRQAAGRGLQLLFYSVGIGQISSEVPQNLSASRPQDRQFILSSKKLLLSDSGFYLCAWSVWGRGDTQYFGPGTRLTVL.

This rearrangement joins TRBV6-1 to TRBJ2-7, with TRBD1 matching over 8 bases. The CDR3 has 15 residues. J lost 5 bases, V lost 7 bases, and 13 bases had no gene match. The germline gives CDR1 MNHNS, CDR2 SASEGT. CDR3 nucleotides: TGTGCCAGCACCCCCGGGTGGGGACAGGTTAACGAGCAGTACTTC. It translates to CASTPGWGQVNEQYF.

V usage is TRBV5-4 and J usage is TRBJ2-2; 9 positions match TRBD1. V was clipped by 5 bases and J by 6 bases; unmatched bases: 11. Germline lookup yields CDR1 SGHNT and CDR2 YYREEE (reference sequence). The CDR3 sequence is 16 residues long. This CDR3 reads CASSKQWTGVAGELFF. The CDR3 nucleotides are TGTGCCAGCAGTAAACAGTGGACAGGGGTGGCCGGGGAGCTGTTTTTT.

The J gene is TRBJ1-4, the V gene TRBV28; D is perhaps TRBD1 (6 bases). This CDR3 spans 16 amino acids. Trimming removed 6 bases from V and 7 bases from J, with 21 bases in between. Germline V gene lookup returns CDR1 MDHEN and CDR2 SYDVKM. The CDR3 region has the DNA TGTGCCAGCAGCGAGGGACCCAACTTAGGGGGTGAAAAACTGTTTTTT. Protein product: CASSEGPNLGGEKLFF.

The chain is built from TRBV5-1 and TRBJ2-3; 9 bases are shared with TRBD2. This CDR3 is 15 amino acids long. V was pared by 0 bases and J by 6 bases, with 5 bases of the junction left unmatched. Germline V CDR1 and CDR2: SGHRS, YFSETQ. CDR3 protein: CASSLVAGVGDTQYF. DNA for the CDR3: TGCGCCAGCAGCTTGGTAGCGGGAGTTGGTGATACGCAGTATTTT.

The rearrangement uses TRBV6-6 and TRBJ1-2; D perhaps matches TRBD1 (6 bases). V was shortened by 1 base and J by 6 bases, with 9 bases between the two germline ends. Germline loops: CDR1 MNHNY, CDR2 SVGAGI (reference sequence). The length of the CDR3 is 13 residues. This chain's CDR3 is CASSYWKGDGYTF. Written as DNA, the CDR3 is TGTGCCAGCAGTTACTGGAAGGGGGATGGCTACACCTTC.

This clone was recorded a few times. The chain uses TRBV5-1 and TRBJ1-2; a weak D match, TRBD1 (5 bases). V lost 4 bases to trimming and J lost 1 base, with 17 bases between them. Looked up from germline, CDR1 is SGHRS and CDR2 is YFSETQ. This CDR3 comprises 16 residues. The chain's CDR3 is CASSAGLQVVNYGYTF. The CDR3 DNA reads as TGCGCCAGCAGCGCGGGACTTCAGGTAGTTAACTATGGCTACACCTTC.